The rows below give T cell receptor beta chains drawn from one sample of a study of T cell repertoires in cytomegalovirus infection. These receptors lack a known antigen. TCRdb redid the calling of the reads with MiXCR, one entry per CDR3 protein. The table has about 920,000 distinct CDR3 sequences, 31% seen once; the top ten hold more than 12%. The specimen comprised cultured CD8+ T cells from PBMCs, sampled from culture after CMV antigen stimulation. Every receptor here comes from a human donor in good health (CMV status not recorded). Some clones in this sample may be carry-over from other donors' samples. The CDR3 runs from the conserved cysteine through the conserved F or W. D genes are given only for firm matches. Clone sizes are given selectively: once, few, many, or a class where the clone is expanded.

d_call clone_size j_call v_call cdr3_aa cdr3_nt
- - TRBJ1-1 TRBV5-1 CASSLGGSQEAFF TGCGCCAGCAGCTTGGGCGGGTCCCAGGAGGCTTTCTTT
- - TRBJ1-4 TRBV7-6 CATNMGPSGEKLFF TGTGCCACCAATATGGGGCCATCCGGTGAAAAACTGTTTTTT
- - TRBJ2-7 TRBV20-1 CSARDQGFSYEQYF TGCAGTGCTAGAGATCAAGGGTTCTCCTACGAGCAGTACTTC
- - TRBJ2-1 TRBV7-9 CASSFSTQGHEQFF TGTGCCAGCAGCTTTTCCACACAGGGACATGAGCAGTTCTTC
- - TRBJ1-2 TRBV20-1 CSASPRGADGYTF TGCAGTGCTAGCCCGCGGGGGGCGGATGGCTACACCTTC
- many TRBJ1-5 TRBV7-2 CASSHTGTGVDSNQPQHF TGTGCCAGCAGCCACACCGGGACCGGAGTGGACAGCAATCAGCCCCAGCATTTT
TRBD1 - TRBJ1-1 TRBV19 CATGTDMNTEAFF TGTGCCACCGGGACAGACATGAACACTGAAGCTTTCTTT
- - TRBJ2-6 TRBV20-1 CSARPSSRSPPASGANVLTF TGCAGTGCTAGACCGTCATCCAGGTCCCCCCCTGCCTCTGGGGCCAACGTCCTGACTTTC
TRBD1 once TRBJ1-3 TRBV5-1 CASSLARTGFSGNTIYF TGCGCCAGCAGCTTGGCCCGGACAGGATTCTCTGGAAACACCATATATTTT
TRBD1 - TRBJ2-5 TRBV6-6 CASSDRDRKKETQYF TGTGCCAGCAGTGACAGGGACAGAAAGAAAGAGACCCAGTACTTC
- - TRBJ1-1 TRBV3-1 CASSQDKWAGGNTEAFF TGTGCCAGCAGCCAAGATAAATGGGCTGGAGGGAACACTGAAGCTTTCTTT
- - TRBJ1-1 TRBV27 CASSSDTRNTEAFF TGTGCCAGCAGTTCCGATACGAGGAACACTGAAGCTTTCTTT
TRBD1 - TRBJ2-3 TRBV4-1 CASSPQGVTSTDTQYF TGCGCCAGCAGCCCGCAGGGGGTCACTAGCACAGATACGCAGTATTTT
TRBD2 - TRBJ2-1 TRBV6-1 CASSGSPSGVYNEQFF TGTGCCAGCAGTGGATCCCCTAGCGGGGTTTACAATGAGCAGTTCTTT
- many TRBJ2-1 TRBV7-9 CASSPGLPQHFF TGTGCCAGCAGCCCAGGACTCCCCCAGCACTTCTTC
- - TRBJ1-1 TRBV12-3/TRBV12-4 CASSSAWVNTEAFF TGTGCCAGCAGTTCGGCATGGGTGAACACTGAAGCTTTCTTT
TRBD1 - TRBJ2-3 TRBV4-3 CASSQDVRDRGSDTQYF TGCGCCAGCAGCCAAGACGTGAGGGACAGGGGCTCAGATACGCAGTATTTT
TRBD2 many TRBJ2-5 TRBV4-1 CASSAGRGWPLETQYF TGCGCCAGCAGCGCCGGGCGGGGGTGGCCCCTGGAGACCCAGTACTTC
- many TRBJ1-1 TRBV7-6 CASSDPTGTTEAFF TGTGCCAGCAGCGATCCGACAGGAACAACTGAAGCTTTCTTT
- few TRBJ1-5 TRBV19 CASSIDPGRGYQPQHF TGTGCCAGTAGTATAGATCCTGGTAGGGGTTATCAGCCCCAGCATTTT
- - TRBJ2-2 TRBV28 CASSLPQLLGGTGELFF TGTGCCAGCAGTTTACCTCAGCTTCTCGGGGGAACCGGGGAGCTGTTTTTT
- few TRBJ1-4 TRBV7-2 CASSLVTATNEKLFF TGTGCCAGCAGCTTAGTTACTGCGACTAATGAAAAACTGTTTTTT
- once TRBJ1-6 TRBV11-2 CASSLRPGRDSPLHF TGTGCCAGCAGCTTACGTCCAGGGCGGGATTCACCCCTCCACTTT
- - TRBJ2-5 TRBV7-9 CASIGTIGETQYF TGTGCCAGCATCGGAACTATCGGGGAGACCCAGTACTTC
TRBD2 few TRBJ2-2 TRBV7-9 CALTSERTGELFF TGTGCCCTAACTAGCGAGCGTACCGGGGAGCTGTTTTTT
- few TRBJ1-2 TRBV7-9 CASSPPGEAGYTF TGTGCCAGCAGCCCGCCTGGGGAAGCTGGCTACACCTTC
- many TRBJ2-1 TRBV7-2 CASSLRDQVNEQFF TGTGCCAGCAGCCTCCGGGACCAGGTCAATGAGCAGTTCTTC
TRBD1 few TRBJ1-1 TRBV7-2 CASSSGRGDTEAFF TGTGCCAGCAGCTCTGGCAGGGGGGACACTGAAGCTTTCTTT